This T cell receptor beta chain was captured by sequencing in a study of T cells in Graves' hyperthyroidism and ophthalmopathy. Turning to the study itself: At the time of initial diagnosis and before any treatment, peripheral blood was collected. Study-wide results and limits: Among clonotypes expanded in thyroid above 0.001, most were also found in blood.

Amplification of TCR beta CDR3 regions used RNA as the template. The HTBI primer set drove a first-round RT-PCR of the TCR CDR3. TCRdb re-analysed the multiplex PCR reads in MiXCR, keeping a single row per CDR3 protein. Among around 690,000 distinct CDR3 sequences, approximately 15% were seen once, and the ten largest hold 15%. At least ten counts were recorded for this clonotype. Its antigen is currently unknown. Diagnosis rested on symptoms, serum thyroxine and TRAb, thyroid ultrasound, and orbital computed tomography. The PBMCs studied were ones that came from 10 ml fresh peripheral blood. Trimming took 2 bases from V and 2 from J; bases not matched to a gene: 5. The CDR3 has 15 residues.

V is TRBV12-3 or TRBV12-4 and J is TRBJ2-5, with 7 bases that match TRBD1. The material sequenced was blood. The sequence derives from a middle-aged man with Graves' hyperthyroidism. CDR3 loop: CASSLRQGVQETQYF. Written as DNA, the CDR3 is TGTGCCAGCAGTTTAAGGCAGGGGGTTCAAGAGACCCAGTACTTC.